This record concerns one T cell receptor (beta chain) sequence. The target of this receptor is not known. The input lacks base qualities; no much larger clone sits a single base away. This record belongs to a study of CD8 T cells in Susac syndrome (dated by TCRdb to about 2019). Looking at the study overall: The study used repertoire sequencing to test whether antigen drove CD8+ T cell activation and differentiation in Susac syndrome. The clonality of the CD8+ T cell repertoire was compared across approximately twelve healthy donors, roughly 14 Susac syndrome patients and around 16 multiple sclerosis patients.

High-throughput TCR beta sequencing profiled peripheral blood CD8+ and CD4+ T cells from healthy donors, Susac syndrome patients and multiple sclerosis patients. Healthy donors were age- and sex-matched controls. Bulk CD8+ and CD4+ T cells were purified magnetically by negative isolation, whereas CD8+ TEMRA cells were enriched by FACS. Blood was drawn into EDTA tubes, processed within 24 hours, and PBMCs were isolated by density gradient centrifugation. PBMCs intended for TCR sequencing were cryopreserved in liquid nitrogen and were subsequently thawed in a 37 degrees C water bath. Purity of sorted or isolated CD4+, CD8+ and CD8+ TEMRA cells was at least 90%. RNA was extracted with the RNeasy kit and roughly 0.5 to 1 ug was reverse transcribed using random hexamers. TCR beta CDR3 regions were amplified with the immunoSEQ multiplex PCR assay covering 54 Vbeta and 13 Jbeta segments. PCR amplification bias was corrected by using a synthetic template baseline for primer optimization and computational correction. In the paper's pipeline: Only productive sequences were kept, with reads annotated to V, D and J genes according to IMGT and analyzed in immunoSEQ Analyzer. To calculate clonality, Shannon entropy was normalized by log2 of the number of productive unique sequences and then subtracted from one. For each patient and control, public and private clones were evaluated within the 100 most prevalent clones. Susac-specific clones were defined as absent from healthy and MS cohorts, 850 to 1,300 published viral clones and other ImmuneACCESS disease sequences. TCRdb trimmed the raw reads at Q25, called clones with MiXCR and kept productive beta chains. Each entry is one CDR3 protein sequence, shown with its most common DNA and genes. These V and J calls rely on TCRdb rather than the paper's analysis. For this sample the table gives tens of thousands of distinct CDR3 sequences, of which just under 95% were detected only once. Roughly 0.24% of the sample belongs to the ten largest clones.

Summary of the overall study and its limitations: The study acknowledged that relatively few individuals were included in the TCR sequencing and HLA analysis.

Specimen: CD8+ T cells from PBMCs. The clonotype comes from a human donor in good health.

CDR3 sequence: CASSGPGTPGLPQHF. The sequenced DNA is TGCGCCAGCAGCGGTCCCGGGACACCCGGGTTGCCCCAGCATTTT. The chain was built from TRBV4-1 and TRBJ1-5; the D segment could be TRBD1, given 6 matching bases. V is cut by 5 bases and J by 9 bases, and the space between the germline ends is 20 bases. CDR1 and CDR2 are read off the germline V gene as MGHRA and YSYEKL. The CDR3 spans 15 residues, from the cysteine through the phenylalanine. The DNA shown is the 45-base CDR3, in frame from base 1.